This T cell receptor beta chain is from a study of CD8+ T cells in alopecia areata. This CDR3 is built from 17 residues. Germline CDR1 is SGHVS and CDR2 is FNYEAQ. Unmatched junction bases numbered 4, after V lost 0 bases and J lost 4 bases. In each case, RNA was isolated and then reverse transcribed into cDNA as the sequencing template. Only in-frame clones appear in the TCRdb table, and some are missing; sequencing was by immunoSEQ multiplex PCR. The sample has fewer than 250,000 clones; under 40% are singletons. About this clone itself: Its antigen remains unidentified.

Treatment given: oral pan-JAK inhibitor, 5-10 mg twice daily. Peripheral blood and lesional scalp punch biopsies came from alopecia areata patients. Study conclusions and caveats: Uncertainty remains about how baseline CD8+ expansion links to response, with one nonresponder. Compared with normal scalp, lesional scalp had higher clonality and more expanded CD8+ clones.

Sequencing used CD4+ T cells sorted from blood, obtained between weeks 30 and 35, from a patient treated with tofacitinib. This chain links TRBV7-6 with TRBJ2-1, with 12 bases aligning to TRBD2. The TCR originated in a human donor with alopecia areata. The CDR3: CASSLAGTSGLYNEQFF. CDR3 nucleotides: TGTGCCAGCAGCTTAGCCGGGACTAGCGGGTTATACAATGAGCAGTTCTTC.